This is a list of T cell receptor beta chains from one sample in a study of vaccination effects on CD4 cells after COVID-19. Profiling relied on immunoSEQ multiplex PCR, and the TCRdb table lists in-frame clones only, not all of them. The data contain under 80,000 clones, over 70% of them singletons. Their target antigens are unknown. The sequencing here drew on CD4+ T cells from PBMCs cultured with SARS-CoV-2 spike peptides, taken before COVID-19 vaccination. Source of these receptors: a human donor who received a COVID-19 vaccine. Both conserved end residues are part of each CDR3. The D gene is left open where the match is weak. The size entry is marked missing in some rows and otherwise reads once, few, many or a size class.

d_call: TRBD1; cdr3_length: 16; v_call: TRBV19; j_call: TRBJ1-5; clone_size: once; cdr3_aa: CASSIGGQGGFQPQHF; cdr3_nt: TGTGCCAGTAGTATAGGCGGACAGGGGGGGTTTCAGCCCCAGCATTTT
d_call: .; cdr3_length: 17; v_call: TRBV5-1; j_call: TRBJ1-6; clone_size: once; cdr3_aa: CASSLALTGSGNSPLHF; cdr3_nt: TGCGCCAGCAGCCTGGCCTTAACGGGGAGCGGCAATTCACCCCTCCACTTT
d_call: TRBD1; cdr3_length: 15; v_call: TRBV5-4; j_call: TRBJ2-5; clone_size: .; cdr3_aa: CASSLPRDRGETQYF; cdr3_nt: TGTGCCAGCAGCCTACCCCGGGACAGGGGGGAGACCCAGTACTTC
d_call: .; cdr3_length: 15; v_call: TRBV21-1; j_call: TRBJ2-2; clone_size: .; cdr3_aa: CASSTGGGPTGELFF; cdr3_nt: TGTGCCAGCAGCACTGGAGGGGGGCCCACCGGGGAGCTGTTTTTT
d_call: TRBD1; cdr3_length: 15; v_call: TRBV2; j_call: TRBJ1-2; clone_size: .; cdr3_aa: CASRLNEGAFYGYTF; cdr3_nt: TGTGCCAGCAGGCTCAACGAGGGGGCGTTCTATGGCTACACCTTC
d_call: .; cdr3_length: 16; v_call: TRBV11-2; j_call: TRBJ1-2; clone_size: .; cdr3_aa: CASIHPGQGTNYGYTF; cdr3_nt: TGTGCCAGCATACATCCGGGGCAGGGGACCAACTATGGCTACACCTTC
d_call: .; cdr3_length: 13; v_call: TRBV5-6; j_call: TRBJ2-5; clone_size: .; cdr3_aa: CASSLGRGETQYF; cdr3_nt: TGTGCCAGCAGCTTGGGCAGAGGGGAGACCCAGTACTTC
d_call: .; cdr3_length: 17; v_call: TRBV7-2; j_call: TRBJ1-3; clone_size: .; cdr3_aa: CASSLLALDNSGNTIYF; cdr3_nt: TGTGCCAGCAGCCTCCTAGCCTTAGACAACTCTGGAAACACCATATATTTT
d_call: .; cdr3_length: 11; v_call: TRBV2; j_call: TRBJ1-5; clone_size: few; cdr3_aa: CASRGFSAQHF; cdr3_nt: TGTGCCAGCAGGGGATTCTCGGCCCAGCATTTT
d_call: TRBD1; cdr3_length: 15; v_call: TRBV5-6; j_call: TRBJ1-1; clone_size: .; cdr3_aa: CASSSANRGTTEAFF; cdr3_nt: TGTGCCAGCAGCTCTGCAAACAGGGGTACCACTGAAGCTTTCTTT
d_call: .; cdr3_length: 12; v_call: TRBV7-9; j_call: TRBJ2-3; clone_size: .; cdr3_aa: CARGRDADTQYF; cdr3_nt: TGTGCTAGGGGGAGGGATGCAGATACGCAGTATTTT
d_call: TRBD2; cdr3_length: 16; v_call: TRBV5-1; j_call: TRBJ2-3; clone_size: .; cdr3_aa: CASSSYSGGNTDTQYF; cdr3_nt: TGCGCCAGCAGCTCCTATAGCGGGGGAAACACAGATACGCAGTATTTT
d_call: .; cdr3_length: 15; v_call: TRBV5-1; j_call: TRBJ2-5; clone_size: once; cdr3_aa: CASSPGGRVGETQYF; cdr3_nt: TGCGCCAGCAGCCCAGGAGGCAGGGTAGGAGAGACCCAGTACTTC
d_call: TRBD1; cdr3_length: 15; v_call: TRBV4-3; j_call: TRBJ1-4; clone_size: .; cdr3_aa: CASSQTGRINEKLFF; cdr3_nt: TGCGCCAGCAGCCAGACAGGGCGCATTAATGAAAAACTGTTTTTT
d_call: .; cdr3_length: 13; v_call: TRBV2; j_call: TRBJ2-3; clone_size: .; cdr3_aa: CASIRERLDTQYF; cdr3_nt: TGTGCCAGCATACGAGAGCGATTGGATACGCAGTATTTT
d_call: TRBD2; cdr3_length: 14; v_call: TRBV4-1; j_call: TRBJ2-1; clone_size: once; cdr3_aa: CASRLAGGPGEQFF; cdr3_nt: TGCGCCAGCAGGTTAGCGGGGGGGCCGGGTGAGCAGTTCTTC
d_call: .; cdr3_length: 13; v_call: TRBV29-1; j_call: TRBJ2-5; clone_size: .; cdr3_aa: CSVGWGPAETQYF; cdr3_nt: TGCAGCGTGGGGTGGGGGCCTGCAGAGACCCAGTACTTC
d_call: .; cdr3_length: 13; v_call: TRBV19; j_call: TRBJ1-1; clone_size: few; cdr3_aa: CATRTGRNTEAFF; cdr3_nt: TGTGCCACTCGGACGGGCCGGAACACTGAAGCTTTCTTT
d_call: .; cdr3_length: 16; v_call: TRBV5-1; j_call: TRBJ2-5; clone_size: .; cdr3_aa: CASSSGVLGLKETQYF; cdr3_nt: TGCGCCAGCAGCTCCGGCGTACTGGGGCTAAAAGAGACCCAGTACTTC
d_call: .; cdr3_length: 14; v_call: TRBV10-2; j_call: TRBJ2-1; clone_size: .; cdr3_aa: CASSNGGVDNEQFF; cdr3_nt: TGCGCCAGCAGTAACGGGGGCGTGGACAATGAGCAGTTCTTC
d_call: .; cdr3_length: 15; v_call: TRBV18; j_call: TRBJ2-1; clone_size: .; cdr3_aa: CASSPPLDSYNEQFF; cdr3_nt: TGTGCCAGCTCCCCACCGTTGGACTCCTACAATGAGCAGTTCTTC
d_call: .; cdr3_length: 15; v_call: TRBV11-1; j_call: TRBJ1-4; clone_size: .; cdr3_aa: CASSLQQGDGGKLFF; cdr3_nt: TGTGCCAGCAGCTTACAACAGGGAGACGGTGGAAAACTGTTTTTT
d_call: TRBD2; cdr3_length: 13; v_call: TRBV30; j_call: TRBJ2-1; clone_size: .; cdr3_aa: CAWAYGTINEQFF; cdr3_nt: TGTGCCTGGGCTTACGGGACTATCAATGAGCAGTTCTTC
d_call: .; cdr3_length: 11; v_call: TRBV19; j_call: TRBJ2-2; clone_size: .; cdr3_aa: CASHGAGELFF; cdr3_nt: TGTGCCAGTCATGGTGCCGGGGAGCTGTTTTTT
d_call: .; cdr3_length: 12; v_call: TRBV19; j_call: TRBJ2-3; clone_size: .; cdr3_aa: CASSTQGDTQYF; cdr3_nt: TGTGCCAGCAGTACACAGGGAGATACGCAGTATTTT
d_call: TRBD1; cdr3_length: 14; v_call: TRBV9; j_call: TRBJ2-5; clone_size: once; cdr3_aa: CASSAGQGHETQYF; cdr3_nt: TGTGCCAGCAGCGCCGGACAGGGTCATGAGACCCAGTACTTC
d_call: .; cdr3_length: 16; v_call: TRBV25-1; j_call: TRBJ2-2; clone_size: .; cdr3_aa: CASSDKGGVGTGELFF; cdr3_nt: TGTGCCAGCAGTGATAAGGGGGGAGTAGGCACCGGGGAGCTGTTTTTT
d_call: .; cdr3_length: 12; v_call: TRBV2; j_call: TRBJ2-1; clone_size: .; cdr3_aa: CASSRGPTEQFF; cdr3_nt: TGTGCCAGCAGTAGGGGCCCGACTGAGCAGTTCTTC
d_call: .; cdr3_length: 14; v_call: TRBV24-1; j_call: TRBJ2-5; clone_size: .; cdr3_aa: CATSSPSDKETQYF; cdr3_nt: TGTGCCACCAGTTCCCCGAGCGACAAAGAGACCCAGTACTTC
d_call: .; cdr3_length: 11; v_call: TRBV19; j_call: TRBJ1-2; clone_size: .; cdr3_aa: CAVEQNYGYTF; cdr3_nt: TGTGCGGTAGAACAAAACTATGGCTACACCTTC
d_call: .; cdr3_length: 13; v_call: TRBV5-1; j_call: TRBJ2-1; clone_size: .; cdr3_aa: CASSLVGGFEQFF; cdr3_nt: TGCGCCAGCAGCTTGGTAGGTGGGTTTGAGCAGTTCTTC
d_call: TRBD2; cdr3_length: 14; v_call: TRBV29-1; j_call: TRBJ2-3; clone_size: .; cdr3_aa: CSVSGGWSTDTQYF; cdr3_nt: TGCAGCGTCAGCGGGGGGTGGAGCACAGATACGCAGTATTTT
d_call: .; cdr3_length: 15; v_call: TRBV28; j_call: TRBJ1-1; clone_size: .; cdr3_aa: CASNPPGTVNTEAFF; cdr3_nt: TGTGCCAGCAACCCGCCCGGGACGGTGAACACTGAAGCTTTCTTT
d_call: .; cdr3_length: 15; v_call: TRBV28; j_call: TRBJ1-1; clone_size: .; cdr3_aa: CASTDPGRGDTEAFF; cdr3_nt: TGTGCCAGCACCGACCCGGGCCGAGGGGACACTGAAGCTTTCTTT
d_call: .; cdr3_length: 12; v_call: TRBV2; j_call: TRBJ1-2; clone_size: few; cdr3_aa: CASRGRNYGYTF; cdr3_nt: TGTGCCAGCCGGGGACGGAACTATGGCTACACCTTC
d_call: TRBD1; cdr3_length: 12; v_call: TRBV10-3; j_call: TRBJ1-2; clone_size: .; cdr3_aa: CAAGQGARGYTF; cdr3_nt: TGTGCCGCGGGACAGGGGGCGCGCGGCTACACCTTC
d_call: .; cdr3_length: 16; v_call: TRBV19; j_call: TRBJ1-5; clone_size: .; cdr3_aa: CASSDRGPYSNQPQHF; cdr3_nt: TGTGCCAGTAGTGATCGGGGACCGTATAGCAATCAGCCCCAGCATTTT
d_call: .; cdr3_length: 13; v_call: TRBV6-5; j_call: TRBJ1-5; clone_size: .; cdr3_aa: CASSRTDLSPQHF; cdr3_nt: TGTGCCAGCAGCCGGACTGACCTATCGCCCCAGCATTTT
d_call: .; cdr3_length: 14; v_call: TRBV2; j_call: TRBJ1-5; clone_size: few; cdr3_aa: CASSAPGSNQPQHF; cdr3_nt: TGTGCCAGCAGTGCCCCAGGTAGCAATCAGCCCCAGCATTTT
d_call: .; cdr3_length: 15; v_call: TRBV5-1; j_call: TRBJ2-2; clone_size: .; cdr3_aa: CASSLAQGNTGELFF; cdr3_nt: TGCGCCAGCAGCTTAGCACAGGGCAACACCGGGGAGCTGTTTTTT